The 29 T cell receptor beta chains in this list originate from one sample, sequenced in a study of cytomegalovirus exposure and HLA in healthy donors. A multiplex PCR was run with 60 Vbeta primers and 13 Jbeta primers. The table came from immunoSEQ multiplex PCR; TCRdb's copy has only in-frame clones and leaves some out. The sample lists 200,000 to 250,000 clones, about 86% occurring once. The sample taken for sequencing was PBMCs. These receptors were taken from a woman aged 60-75 years in good health and CMV-seropositive.

The DNA of the CDR3 is TGTGCCTGCTCGGGGGGCCCAGATACGCAGTATTTT. This translates into CACSGGPDTQYF. The chain joins TRBV30 to TRBJ2-3; tentatively, D is TRBD2 (7 bases). The CDR3 runs to 12 residues. V lost 6 bases to trimming and J lost 4 bases, with 11 bases between them. Germline values: CDR1 GTSNPN, CDR2 SVGIG (reference sequence).

This clone was observed a handful of times. CDR3 in DNA: TGTGCCAGCAGCCCTCAGGGGGCGCAAGGCGAGCAGTACTTC. Translating gives CASSPQGAQGEQYF. The chain uses TRBV7-7 and TRBJ2-7, with 8 bases aligning to TRBD1. Germline V lookup: CDR1 SSHAT, CDR2 FNYEAQ (reference sequence). V was pared by 5 bases and J by 6 bases, with 9 bases of the junction left unmatched. There are 14 residues in the CDR3.

V and J are TRBV19 and TRBJ1-2; unclear D gene. This CDR3 is built from 11 residues. Trimming stripped 9 bases from V and 4 bases from J, with 9 bases between. Germline values: CDR1 LNHDA, CDR2 SQIVND (reference sequence). The chain's CDR3 is CASSGLYGYTF. CDR3 DNA sequence: TGTGCCAGCAGCGGCCTCTATGGCTACACCTTC.

This chain joins TRBV30 and TRBJ2-7; tentative D call: TRBD1 (6 bases). This CDR3 region has 12 residues. V was cut by 3 bases and J by 4 bases, with 10 bases left in between. From germline, CDR1 is GTSNPN and CDR2 SVGIG (reference sequence). The CDR3 reads CAWRKQGYEQYF. The CDR3 region has the DNA TGTGCCTGGAGAAAACAGGGATACGAGCAGTACTTC.

In this sample, this clone turned up a few times. The gene calls are TRBV5-5 and TRBJ1-4; no definite D call. With 0 bases removed from V and 8 bases from J, the gap between germline ends came to 20 bases. CDR3 length: 17 residues. Germline values: CDR1 SGHKS, CDR2 YYEKEE (reference sequence). Here the CDR3 DNA reads TGTGCCAGCAGCTTGGAGGTTTGGGAGCCTGCAGGCGAAAAACTGTTTTTT. Its protein is CASSLEVWEPAGEKLFF.

J is TRBJ1-5 and V is TRBV18; the match to TRBD1 covers 7 bases. The germline V gene encodes CDR1 KGHSH and CDR2 LQKENI. This CDR3 has 15 amino acids. The V gene end was trimmed by 0 bases and the J gene end by 3 bases; junction bases not matched to a gene: 2. CDR3 DNA sequence: TGTGCCAGCTCACCACCAGGGACAGTCAATCAGCCCCAGCATTTT. This gives the protein CASSPPGTVNQPQHF.

The chain recombines TRBV25-1 with TRBJ2-5, with D possibly matching TRBD2 (5 bases). Germline V gene lookup returns CDR1 MGHDK and CDR2 SYGVNS. The CDR3 covers 13 residues. The V and J ends lost 10 bases and 4 bases respectively, with 16 bases between them. The CDR3 coding sequence is TGTGCCACAGACCGAGGCCGGGGAGAGACCCAGTACTTC. Amino acids: CATDRGRGETQYF.

This clone was seen only a few times. This sequence joins TRBV4-1 and TRBJ2-7, with D perhaps TRBD2 (6 bases). Trimming removed 1 base at V and 6 bases at J, with 10 bases between. This CDR3 has 13 amino acids. Germline CDR1 MGHRA, CDR2 YSYEKL. The chain's CDR3 is CASSQVGRGEQYF. The CDR3 DNA sequence: TGCGCCAGCAGCCAAGTCGGGAGAGGCGAGCAGTACTTC.

This clone was seen only a few times. The chain carries TRBV4-2 and TRBJ2-1, with D unclear. CDR1 and CDR2 from the germline V gene are LGHNA and YNFKEQ. V gave up 1 base and J gave up 9 bases, with 10 bases separating them. CDR3 length: 13 amino acids. CDR3: CASSQGPVAEQFF. The CDR3 DNA is TGTGCCAGCAGCCAAGGGCCGGTAGCTGAGCAGTTCTTC.

The chain uses TRBV11-2 and TRBJ2-1; weak D call: TRBD2 (6 bases). The germline V gene encodes CDR1 SGHAT and CDR2 FQNNGV. CDR3 length: 16 amino acids. The ends were cut back, 2 bases at V and 6 bases at J, with 17 bases in the middle. CDR3 protein: CASSLTGAVNSNEQFF. In DNA form, the CDR3 reads TGTGCCAGCAGCTTAACGGGAGCGGTTAACAGCAATGAGCAGTTCTTC.

There are a few counts of this clone. The chain joins TRBV6-1 to TRBJ2-7; D gene ambiguous. Between the trimmed V and J ends, which lost 0 bases and 2 bases, there was a span of 14 bases. Germline V gene sequence: CDR1 MNHNS, CDR2 SASEGT. This CDR3 region has 16 residues. The CDR3 region is CASSEALRALAYEQYF. The CDR3 DNA reads TGTGCCAGCAGTGAAGCGCTTCGAGCCCTAGCCTACGAGCAGTACTTC.

The chain links TRBV29-1 to TRBJ1-5; the D gene is possibly TRBD1 (6 bases). CDR3 length: 13 residues. The V gene lost 6 bases and the J gene lost 2 bases, with 11 bases spanning the gap. Germline-derived CDR1 and CDR2 are SQVTM and ANQGSEA. The CDR3 nucleotides read TGCAGCGTGGCGGACAGCCGCAATCAGCCCCAGCATTTT. Protein sequence: CSVADSRNQPQHF.

The chain is built from TRBV18 and TRBJ1-3, with a weak D call TRBD1 (6 bases). Trimming removed 3 bases at V and 0 bases at J, with 15 bases between. In germline, CDR1 is KGHSH, CDR2 LQKENI. The CDR3 is made up of 17 amino acids. In DNA, the CDR3 is TGTGCCAGCTCACCTCTGGACAGTAAAATCTCTGGAAACACCATATATTTT. Protein: CASSPLDSKISGNTIYF.

The chain employs TRBV6-6 and TRBJ2-7; D uncertain. Per the germline V gene, CDR1 is MNHNY and CDR2 is SVGAGI (reference sequence). Trimming left V 2 bases short and J 3 bases short, with 11 bases between. This CDR3 is built from 14 residues. The DNA for the CDR3 is TGTGCCAGCAGTTACGGTGGCAACAACTACGAGCAGTACTTC. It translates to CASSYGGNNYEQYF.

This clone was seen a handful of times. The V call is TRBV10-1, the J call TRBJ1-1; 7 bases are shared with TRBD1. The CDR3 is made up of 13 amino acids. With V trimmed by 4 bases and J by 7 bases, 6 bases remained unmatched. Per germline, CDR1 WNHNN and CDR2 SYGVQD (reference sequence). The CDR3 region has the DNA TGCGCCAGCAGTGGCTGGACAGGAAATGAAGCTTTCTTT. It codes for CASSGWTGNEAFF.

The sample holds a few counts of this clone. One junction end disagrees with the germline gene, perhaps due to a read error. CDR3 bases: TGCAGTGCTAGAGATGCAGGGCAGGGGGACTTC. Encoded protein: CSARDAGQGDF. V is TRBV20-1 and J is TRBJ2-5; 7 bases fit TRBD1. The CDR3 spans 11 residues. Germline loops: CDR1 DFQATT, CDR2 SNEGSKA (reference sequence).

A word on this clone: The same CDR3 also results from other DNA sequences found in this sample. This chain connects TRBV5-1 to TRBJ1-2; 9 bases fit TRBD1. There are 14 residues in the CDR3. V was clipped by 4 bases and J by 4 bases; unmatched bases: 5. Per germline, CDR1 SGHRS and CDR2 YFSETQ. The CDR3 loop is CASSPGQGSYGYTF. Here the CDR3 DNA reads TGCGCCAGCAGCCCGGGACAGGGATCCTATGGCTACACCTTC.

V is TRBV29-1 and J is TRBJ1-4; TRBD1 is a possible D gene (6 bases). V lost 4 bases, J lost 0 bases, and 9 bases lay in between. CDR1 is SQVTM, CDR2 ANQGSEA, per germline. This CDR3 comprises 14 residues. CDR3 loop: CSVGKGATNEKLFF. As DNA, the CDR3 is TGCAGCGTTGGGAAGGGGGCAACTAATGAAAAACTGTTTTTT.

This chain links TRBV6-5 with TRBJ1-2; tentatively, D is TRBD1 (6 bases). V was shortened by 6 bases and J by 8 bases, with 13 bases between the two germline ends. CDR1 and CDR2 from the germline V gene are MNHEY and SVGAGI. This CDR3 spans 12 amino acids. CDR3 nucleotide sequence: TGTGCCAGCAGGTACAGGGCAGGGGGCTACACCTTC. This codes for CASRYRAGGYTF.

J is TRBJ2-1 and V is TRBV9, with 11 bases aligning to TRBD2. The germline V gene encodes CDR1 SGDLS and CDR2 YYNGEE. The CDR3 runs to 16 residues. The J segment lost 5 bases and the V segment lost 0 bases, leaving 4 bases of the junction unmatched. DNA of the CDR3: TGTGCCAGCAGCGTAGGGACTAGCGGGTACAACAATGAGCAGTTCTTC. It translates to CASSVGTSGYNNEQFF. Together with reference TRBV9 and TRBJ2-1, the CDR3 gives the full variable domain: DSGVTQTPKHLITATGQRVTLRCSPRSGDLSVYWYQQSLDQGLQFLIQYYNGEERAKGNILERFSAQQFPDLHSELNLSSLELGDSALYFCASSVGTSGYNNEQFFGPGTRLTVL.

This clone was seen a handful of times. The chain combines TRBV29-1 with TRBJ1-1; D might be TRBD1 (5 bases). The CDR3 is made up of 15 amino acids. Trimming took 7 bases from V and 4 from J, leaving 22 bases between them. Germline lookup yields CDR1 SQVTM and CDR2 ANQGSEA. This chain's CDR3 is CSAGGAGGIRTEAFF. In DNA form, the CDR3 reads TGCAGCGCCGGAGGGGCCGGAGGTATACGCACTGAAGCTTTCTTT.

The chain combines TRBV13 with TRBJ2-7; 7 nucleotides agree with TRBD2. V gave up 6 bases and J gave up 5 bases; unmatched junction bases: 4. The CDR3 loop spans 12 amino acids. From germline, CDR1 is PRHDT and CDR2 FYEKMQ (reference sequence). The CDR3, as DNA: TGTGCCAGCAGTCCCGGGAGGCACGAGCAGTACTTC. This gives the protein CASSPGRHEQYF.

The chain recombines TRBV5-1 with TRBJ2-7; 10 bases are shared with TRBD2. The CDR3 totals 15 residues. Per the germline V gene, CDR1 is SGHRS and CDR2 is YFSETQ. The V gene end was trimmed by 7 bases and the J gene end by 5 bases; junction bases not matched to a gene: 12. The DNA for the CDR3 is TGCGCCAGCTACAATTCACTAGCGGGACGTGACGAGCAGTACTTC. Protein product: CASYNSLAGRDEQYF.

The rearrangement uses TRBV2 and TRBJ2-1, with 7 bases identical to TRBD2. The junction had 13 bases not matched to a gene; V was cut back by 5 bases and J by 9 bases. The CDR3 runs to 15 residues. Germline assignment: CDR1 SNHLY and CDR2 FYNNEI. The CDR3 nucleotides read TGTGCCAGCAGTCGCTCTAGCGGTAGAGCGGGTGAGCAGTTCTTC. It yields the protein CASSRSSGRAGEQFF. The full variable domain, its missing parts supplied by reference TRBV2 and TRBJ2-1, is EPEVTQTPSHQVTQMGQEVILRCVPISNHLYFYWYRQILGQKVEFLVSFYNNEISEKSEIFDDQFSVERPDGSNFTLKIRSTKLEDSAMYFCASSRSSGRAGEQFFGPGTRLTVL.

V gene TRBV19 combines with J gene TRBJ1-1; no clear D. CDR1 LNHDA and CDR2 SQIVND come from the germline V gene (reference sequence). This CDR3 spans 14 amino acids. The V gene lost 3 bases and the J gene lost 0 bases, with 8 bases spanning the gap. CDR3 region: CASSIRQMNTEAFF. The CDR3 region has the DNA TGTGCCAGTAGTATCAGGCAGATGAACACTGAAGCTTTCTTT.

The rearrangement joins TRBV5-1 to TRBJ1-2, with 8 bases identical to TRBD1. CDR3 size: 15 residues. CDR1 is SGHRS, CDR2 YFSETQ, per germline. The J segment lost 8 bases and the V segment lost 0 bases, leaving 9 bases of the junction unmatched. CDR3 loop: CASSLAGGQVDGYTF. The CDR3 region has the DNA TGCGCCAGCAGCTTGGCCGGGGGACAGGTTGACGGCTACACCTTC.

This chain links TRBV11-2 with TRBJ2-7, with D tentatively TRBD2 (5 bases). Trimming cost V 7 bases and J 2 bases, with 18 bases left between them. The CDR3 totals 15 residues. Germline V lookup: CDR1 SGHAT, CDR2 FQNNGV. CDR3 in amino acids: CASTPDGSGAYEQYF. The DNA for the CDR3 is TGTGCCAGCACCCCGGACGGGTCCGGGGCCTACGAGCAGTACTTC. Using reference TRBV11-2 and TRBJ2-7 for the parts outside the CDR3, the full variable domain is EAGVAQSPRYKIIEKRQSVAFWCNPISGHATLYWYQQILGQGPKLLIQFQNNGVVDDSQLPKDRFSAERLKGVDSTLKIQPAKLEDSAVYLCASTPDGSGAYEQYFGPGTRLTVT.

The chain joins TRBV6-1 to TRBJ2-3, with 10 bases lining up with TRBD2. Germline lookup yields CDR1 MNHNS and CDR2 SASEGT. Unmatched junction bases numbered 6, after V lost 3 bases and J lost 3 bases. The CDR3 is 16 residues long. CDR3 DNA: TGTGCCAGCAGTGAGAGGTCTAGCGGGAGAACAGATACGCAGTATTTT. This codes for CASSERSSGRTDTQYF.

V is TRBV28 and J is TRBJ2-5, with 9 bases matching TRBD2. This CDR3 is built from 18 residues. J was trimmed by 3 bases and V by 3 bases; bases with no gene match: 14. Germline loops: CDR1 MDHEN, CDR2 SYDVKM. CDR3 residues: CASSFLSGRGSNEETQYF. The CDR3 nucleotides are TGTGCCAGCAGTTTCCTTAGCGGGAGAGGAAGCAATGAAGAGACCCAGTACTTC.